This paragraph reports one T cell receptor beta chain. This clone was counted once. Its recognized antigen is unknown. Base qualities are missing; no much larger clone stands one base away. From the cysteine up to the phenylalanine, the CDR3 has a length of 16 residues. Of the read, only the CDR3 DNA is kept; its 48 bases are in frame from base 1. Taken from the germline V gene, the CDR1 and CDR2 loops are LGHNA and YNFKEQ. V is trimmed back by 0 bases and J by 7 bases, and the junction contains 9 bases that no gene match accounts for. The data were obtained in a study of T cell clones after liver transplantation (dated by TCRdb to between 2017 and 2020). Regarding the study in general: ITN030ST, the source of the samples, was a randomized trial that attempted immunosuppression withdrawal within 2 years of liver transplantation. Donor-reactive T cell clones were identified by TCRbeta sequencing after a pre-transplant mixed lymphocyte reaction and then tracked in post-transplant blood. As an antigen-independent comparator for donor-reactive sequences, third party-reactive TCRbeta sequences were also identified from pre-transplant MLRs. Three of the eight recipients were HCV-positive; the others were transplanted for non-autoimmune, non-viral indications. The subjects received no induction therapy and were kept on standard immunosuppression until randomization at 12-24 months post-transplant. Tolerance was defined as complete immunosuppression withdrawal for at least one year with no rise in liver enzymes beyond twice the upper limit of normal. Blood samples were collected pre-transplant, then pre-randomization ahead of withdrawal, and finally post-randomization once withdrawal had either been completed or failed. The studied cohort comprised 8 liver transplant recipients, 3 classified as tolerant and 5 as non-tolerant.

The time point label, as the study defines it: pre-transplant. Unstimulated PBMCs, after thawing, were stained for CD3, CD4 and CD8 and then FACS-sorted into CD3+CD4+ and CD3+CD8+ populations. All 8 studied subjects were randomized to withdrawal of immunosuppression. Genomic DNA was isolated with the Qiagen DNeasy Blood and Tissue Kit. Using immunoSEQ, frozen genomic DNA was subjected to high-throughput TCRbeta CDR3 sequencing, a process that included PCR amplification, mapping, bias correction and internal controls. The published analysis was carried out like this. Only productive rearrangements were retained, with each unique TCRbeta sequence defined by its CDR3 nucleotide sequence together with its V and J gene. For a sequence to be called donor-reactive, it needed a frequency of at least 0.01% and at least 5-fold expansion in CFSE-low cells compared with unstimulated pre-transplant cells. Minimum frequency thresholds were set for each subject based on the unstimulated sample with the lowest template count, ensuring at least 90% detection power. Jensen-Shannon divergence between the top 1000 TCRbeta sequences post- versus pre-transplant served as the measure of repertoire turnover. Changes in detection of donor-reactive sequences were assessed with two-sided Fisher's exact tests. What TCRdb holds here is the immuneACCESS table cut down to in-frame rearrangements. Part of the clones is not present; checked against another copy, under half of the missing clones reflect an unresolved V gene, and the others are unexplained. Clone size and V and J calls were adopted from that table, with D and trimming inferred from the DNA. For this sample the table gives roughly 57,000 clones, of which roughly two thirds were detected only once. Approximately 16% of the sample is held by the ten biggest clonotypes.

Broader findings and caveats from the paper: A significant post-transplant decrease in circulating donor-reactive CD4 TCRbeta sequences was observed in most of the 8 subjects, irrespective of tolerance or HCV status. A greater decline was seen for donor-reactive sequences than for third party-reactive sequences, suggesting partial antigen-specific deletion unrelated to withdrawal success. Since no allograft tissue specimens were available, donor-reactive T cells may have migrated into the graft instead of being deleted. Conclusions were preliminary, limited by small, heterogeneous patient numbers and non-standardized post-transplant time points. Low numbers of available donor cells limited the measurable donor-reactive repertoire in a couple of subjects. After accounting for repertoire turnover, donor-reactive detection was significantly reduced in 7 of 8 subjects for CD4 and 8 of 8 for CD8.

The sequence joins TRBV4-2 to TRBJ2-1, and TRBD2 matches 7 of the central bases. Specimen: CD4+ T cells from blood, collected before liver transplant. This TCR was sampled from a human donor who received a liver transplant. The CDR3 here reads CASSQDVQRGPNEQFF. The base sequence is TGTGCCAGCAGCCAAGACGTGCAGCGGGGCCCGAATGAGCAGTTCTTC.